Following are 26 T cell receptor beta chains from one sample sequenced in a study of tumor and adjacent non-tumor tissue in lung cancer. The library came from three nested PCR rounds adapted from ARM-PCR protocols. TCRdb called the multiplex PCR reads again in MiXCR, with one record for every CDR3 protein. Of 65,000 to 85,000 distinct CDR3 sequences listed, 76% are singletons. The template was RNA from unsorted bulk tissue. Distant lung tissue was collected more than 3 cm away from the tumor edge. Input material: distant non-tumor lung tissue. Every receptor here comes from a man aged 55 to 69 with non-small cell lung cancer.

Of note for this clonotype: Sequence at one end of the junction differs from germline and may be a read error. This rearrangement joins TRBV6-1 to TRBJ2-5, with 11 bases matching TRBD2. Germline assignment: CDR1 MNHNS and CDR2 SASEGT. The CDR3 totals 14 residues. CDR3 DNA: TGTACAAGCAGTAGCGGGAGGGCCGTGGAGACCAAGTACTTC. Its translation is CTSSSGRAVETKYF.

The chain combines TRBV30 with TRBJ2-2; 8 nucleotides agree with TRBD2. V dropped 0 bases and J dropped 15; count of bases not matched to a gene: 9. CDR1 is GTSNPN, CDR2 SVGIG, per germline (reference sequence). The CDR3 contains 13 residues. Here the CDR3 reads CAWSVAGAGGLFF. CDR3 in DNA: TGTGCCTGGAGTGTAGCGGGAGCCGGGGGGTTGTTTTTT.

Notes on this clonotype: The conserved closing phenylalanine or tryptophan is absent in this CDR3, likely reflecting a read error. The chain couples TRBV12-3 or TRBV12-4 to TRBJ2-5; 12 bases match TRBD2. CDR3 length equals 15 residues. Germline trimming cut 10 bases from V and 3 bases from J; bases unmatched to any gene: 9. The CDR3, as DNA: TGTGCCAACAGGCTAGCGGGAGGGTACGAAGAGACCCAGTACTCC. Amino acid sequence: CANRLAGGYEETQYS.

This chain uses TRBV20-1 with TRBJ1-1; D is uncertain. The CDR3 length is 14 residues. The germline gives CDR1 DFQATT, CDR2 SNEGSKA (reference sequence). V was cut by 0 bases and J by 5 bases, with 13 bases left in between. CDR3 sequence: CSARDGHRRTEAFF. The CDR3 DNA sequence: TGCAGTGCTAGAGACGGGCATCGTAGAACTGAAGCTTTCTTT.

Points on this clonotype: A single base separates this from a much larger clone, so it may be a read error. The genes are TRBV5-1 and TRBJ1-2; D unclear. The CDR3 totals 13 residues. From germline, CDR1 is SGHRS and CDR2 YFSETQ. This CDR3 is CASSLGGSSGYAF. The CDR3 coding sequence is TGCGCCAGCAGCTTGGGGGGATCCAGTGGCTACGCCTTC.

The chain employs TRBV2 and TRBJ2-7; maybe TRBD1 (7 bases). Germline-derived CDR1 and CDR2 are SNHLY and FYNNEI. Trimming stripped 5 bases from V and 1 base from J, with 12 bases between. There are 14 residues in the CDR3. The CDR3, as DNA: TGTGCCAGCAGTAAGACAGGGAGGTCCTACGAGCAGTACTTC. It is translated as CASSKTGRSYEQYF.

Turning to this clonotype: The junction departs from germline at one end; a sequencing error may be responsible. The V call is TRBV28, the J call TRBJ2-2; possibly TRBD2 for D (5 bases). From germline, CDR1 is MDHEN and CDR2 SYDVKM. CDR3 length equals 16 residues. The CDR3 DNA is TGTGCCAGCAGCTTGCCGGAACCGATGAACACCGGGGAGATGTTTTTT. Its translation is CASSLPEPMNTGEMFF.

The table lists this clonotype with many counts. V usage is TRBV5-1 and J usage is TRBJ2-7, with D tentatively TRBD2 (5 bases). V gave up 2 bases and J gave up 6 bases, with 9 bases separating them. The germline V gene encodes CDR1 SGHRS and CDR2 YFSETQ. The CDR3 spans 12 residues. In DNA, the CDR3 is TGCGCCAGCAGCTTTTCAAGCGGCGAGCAGTACTTC. The encoded protein is CASSFSSGEQYF.

Comment on this clonotype: The junction departs from germline at one end; a sequencing error may be responsible. The chain links TRBV4-2 to TRBJ1-2; possibly TRBD1 for D (5 bases). The CDR3 length is 14 residues. The germline V gene has CDR1 LGHNA and CDR2 YNFKEQ. Here the CDR3 DNA reads TGTGCCAACAGCCAAGAACCCCGGGACCGCAGCTACACCTTC. Its translation: CANSQEPRDRSYTF.

This clonotype has a handful of counts. This clone may be a read error of a much larger clone one base away. Without the conserved terminal phenylalanine or tryptophan, this CDR3 likely stems from a read error. The chain recombines TRBV7-9 with TRBJ2-7, with TRBD2 identical over 11 bases. Trimming at V came to 5 bases and at J to 4 bases, leaving 4 bases not matched to a gene. The length of the CDR3 is 14 residues. Germline CDR1 is SEHNR and CDR2 is FQNEAQ (reference sequence). CDR3 region: CASSLSGRAYEQYL. DNA for the CDR3: TGTGCCAGCAGCCTTAGCGGGAGGGCGTACGAGCAGTACCTC.

Notes on this clonotype: This is likely a read error, given that the CDR3 carries no conserved phenylalanine or tryptophan at its end. The V gene is TRBV7-8, the J gene TRBJ2-1, with D possibly being TRBD1 or TRBD2 (5 bases each). Deletions cut 5 bases from V and 7 bases from J, with 12 bases between. The germline gives CDR1 SGHVS, CDR2 FQNEAQ. This CDR3 has 13 amino acids. CDR3 DNA sequence: TGTGCCAGCAGCGGGACGGGGTGGAATGAGCAGTTCTTA. This codes for CASSGTGWNEQFL.

This clonotype has ten or more counts. The chain couples TRBV20-1 to TRBJ2-7; D remains unclear. This CDR3 spans 14 amino acids. CDR1 DFQATT and CDR2 SNEGSKA come from the germline V gene (reference sequence). V gave up 6 bases and J gave up 6 bases, with 21 bases separating them. CDR3: CSASRPDSAGEQYF. CDR3 coding DNA: TGCAGTGCCTCACGACCAGACTCCGCTGGCGAGCAGTACTTC.

About this clonotype: The junction departs from the called germline gene at one end, perhaps through a read error. The CDR3 region has the DNA TGTGCCAGCAGCCGGTGGGGAGAGCGGCCAGATGCGCACCATTTT. Its protein is CASSRWGERPDAHHF. The chain has TRBV5-5 and TRBJ2-3; TRBD2 might be the D (5 bases). There are 15 residues in the CDR3. The germline V gene has CDR1 SGHKS and CDR2 YYEKEE (reference sequence).

J is TRBJ2-3 and V is TRBV21-1. TRBV21-1 is termed a pseudogene. CDR3 size: 13 residues. The CDR3 protein is CVSSKALFDTQYF. The DNA of the CDR3 is TGTGTCAGCAGCAAAGCCCTCTTCGATACGCAGTATTTT.

About this clonotype: The junction shows a germline mismatch at one end, possibly a read error. The gene calls are TRBV6-2 or TRBV6-3 and TRBJ2-1; a possible D gene is TRBD2 (5 bases). CDR1 is MNHEY and CDR2 is SVGEGT in the germline V gene. This CDR3 is built from 13 residues. The CDR3 sequence is CASGQVIGYEQFF. CDR3 in DNA: TGCGCCAGCGGCCAAGTCATTGGCTATGAGCAGTTCTTC.

Sample share makes this clonotype medium-sized (0.01 to 0.1%). V and J are TRBV11-1 and TRBJ2-5, with a tentative D call TRBD2 (6 bases). The CDR3 is made up of 14 amino acids. CDR1 and CDR2 (germline): SGHAT, FQDESV (reference sequence). The V gene lost 5 bases and the J gene lost 3 bases, with 13 bases spanning the gap. CDR3 nucleotide sequence: TGTGCCAGCAGCCCCAGGACTACTAAAGAGACCCAGTACTTC. Translating it yields CASSPRTTKETQYF.

CDR3 loop: CGSFPQRDHNEQFF. DNA of the CDR3: TGTGGCAGTTTCCCTCAGCGGGACCACAATGAGCAGTTCTTC. The gene calls are TRBV12-3 or TRBV12-4 and TRBJ2-1; 7 bases match TRBD2. CDR3 length: 14 residues.

This clonotype has just a few counts. A read error may produce the germline difference seen at one junction end. The chain couples TRBV11-1 to TRBJ2-2; perhaps TRBD2 as D (5 bases). Germline lookup yields CDR1 SGHAT and CDR2 FQDESV (reference sequence). This CDR3 is built from 14 residues. CDR3 amino acids: CASSCTSGTGELFF. The DNA of the CDR3 is TGTGCCAGTAGCTGTACTAGTGGAACCGGGGAGTTGTTTTTT.

Notes on this clonotype: The CDR3 carries no conserved terminal phenylalanine or tryptophan, so it likely arises from a read error. The chain uses TRBV5-1 and TRBJ1-1; D unclear. Germline V gives CDR1 SGHRS, CDR2 YFSETQ. The CDR3 has 16 amino acids. V was shortened by 0 bases and J by 0 bases, with 12 bases between the two germline ends. CDR3 residues: CASSLVVKGMNTEAFL. In nucleotides, the CDR3 is TGCGCCAGCAGCTTGGTAGTGAAGGGAATGAACACTGAAGCTTTCCTT.

Note on this clonotype: One end of the junction varies from germline; a read error may be responsible. The chain joins TRBV11-2 to TRBJ2-5; unclear D gene. Germline CDR1 reads SGHAT; CDR2 reads FQNNGV. The CDR3 has 14 residues. CDR3 residues: CASSTSYGQETRYF. CDR3 DNA sequence: TGTGCCAGCAGCACATCCTACGGTCAAGAGACCCGGTACTTC.

This clonotype has more than one count but fewer than ten. A clone one base away is much larger, so this may be a read error. This chain links TRBV5-1 with TRBJ2-2, with D maybe TRBD1 (6 bases). The CDR3 runs to 16 residues. In germline, CDR1 is SGHRS, CDR2 YFSETQ. CDR3 sequence reads: CASSPTGHTNTGELLF. The CDR3 nucleotides are TGCGCCAGCAGCCCGACGGGACACACGAACACCGGGGAGCTGTTGTTT.

The chain couples TRBV11-1 to TRBJ2-1; the match to TRBD2 covers 12 bases. CDR1 and CDR2 (germline): SGHAT, FQDESV (reference sequence). The junction had 7 bases not matched to a gene; V was cut back by 7 bases and J by 6 bases. The CDR3 is 15 amino acids. The DNA of the CDR3 is TGTGCCAGCAACCCTCAACTAGCGGGAGGCAATGAGCAGTTCTTC. This translates into CASNPQLAGGNEQFF. Complete variable domain (other parts from reference TRBV11-1 and TRBJ2-1): EAEVAQSPRYKITEKSQAVAFWCDPISGHATLYWYRQILGQGPELLVQFQDESVVDDSQLPKDRFSAERLKGVDSTLKIQPAELGDSAMYLCASNPQLAGGNEQFFGPGTRLTVL.

Concerning this clonotype: The junction departs from germline at one end; a sequencing error may be responsible. This rearrangement joins TRBV6-1 to TRBJ2-7, with TRBD1 matching over 7 bases. The CDR3 consists of 18 residues. Germline assignment: CDR1 MNHNS and CDR2 SASEGT. CDR3 bases: TGTGCCAGTAGTTACGAACCGGGACAGCGGCTAAGCTCCCACGAGCAGTACTTC. It encodes CASSYEPGQRLSSHEQYF.

Note on this clonotype: Being one base from a much bigger clone, this may be a read error. The chain is built from TRBV2 and TRBJ2-1; D is possibly TRBD2 (5 bases). Germline V gene lookup returns CDR1 SNHLY and CDR2 FYNNEI. CDR3 length: 15 residues. V lost 7 bases and J 9 bases, leaving 22 bases between the germline ends. The CDR3 sequence: CASIGPAAPPGEQFF. DNA of the CDR3: TGTGCCAGCATTGGGCCAGCGGCCCCCCCCGGTGAGCAGTTCTTC.

Worth noting for this clonotype: Just one base apart from a much larger clone, this may be a read error. The V and J genes are TRBV7-2 and TRBJ2-1; TRBD2 agrees at 14 bases. The germline V gene has CDR1 SGHTA and CDR2 FQGNSA. The junction had 9 bases not matched to a gene; V was cut back by 5 bases and J by 9 bases. CDR3 length equals 16 residues. As DNA, the CDR3 is TGTGCCAGCAGCCCCACCGGGACTAGCGGGAGTGGTGAGCAGTTCTTC. Protein sequence: CASSPTGTSGSGEQFF.

A single count supports this clonotype. This may be a read error: a much more frequent sequence differs by one nucleotide. The chain links TRBV5-1 to TRBJ2-3; possibly TRBD1 or TRBD2 for D (5 bases each). The CDR3 runs to 17 residues. Germline V CDR1 and CDR2: SGHRS, YFSETQ. CDR3 bases: TGCGCCAGCAACTTGCGCCCCCGGGAAGGGGGCACAGATACGCAGTATTTT. Translated, it gives CASNLRPREGGTDTQYF.